This TCR beta chain was sequenced for a study of blood T cell repertoires in COVID-19. Study overall: COVID-19 samples from acute and convalescent phases originated in the United States, Italy and Spain.

This clone was recorded once. In the original analysis: Estimation of nucleated cell counts was performed using reference gene primer amplification. The protocol was immunoSEQ multiplex PCR, while the TCRdb copy is restricted to in-frame clones and leaves out a portion. D and trimming were read from the DNA, whereas the V and J calls and clone size are those reported in that table. Seen here are around 64,000 clones, about 87% observed once, and the top ten hold approximately 5%. V dropped 0 bases and J dropped 1 base, with 13 bases sitting between them. This CDR3 has 17 amino acids. The germline V gene encodes CDR1 LNHDA and CDR2 SQIVND (reference sequence).

This chain joins TRBV19 and TRBJ2-1; D not certain. The source is a man aged 50 to 59 with active COVID-19. Material for sequencing was peripheral blood. DNA of the CDR3: TGTGCCAGTAGTATAGAGAGTCTCGGTTGGTCCTACAATGAGCAGTTCTTC. Protein product: CASSIESLGWSYNEQFF.